The clone carrying this TCR beta chain was seen many times. What it binds is not known. TCRdb itself ran the 5' RACE reads through MiXCR, one entry per CDR3 protein. The data hold about 15,000 distinct CDR3 sequences, with 6.2% observed a single time. The time point: sample taken at primary tumor resection. This sample was taken from a study of spatial heterogeneity in lung cancer. General study findings and limits: For expanded intratumoral alpha and beta TCRs, counts tracked tumor mutation counts.

This CDR3 has 16 residues. V was clipped by 1 base and J by 2 bases, with 13 bases between them. Germline-derived CDR1 and CDR2 are SGHTA and FQGNSA. The input for sequencing was lung tumor tissue, taken at surgery. The chain joins TRBV7-2 to TRBJ2-3; either TRBD1 or TRBD2 may fit D (5 bases each). This TCR came from a male donor with early-stage non-small cell lung cancer. The CDR3 is CASSLVVTGPTDTQYF. CDR3 in DNA: TGTGCCAGCAGCTTAGTAGTAACGGGGCCCACAGATACGCAGTATTTT.